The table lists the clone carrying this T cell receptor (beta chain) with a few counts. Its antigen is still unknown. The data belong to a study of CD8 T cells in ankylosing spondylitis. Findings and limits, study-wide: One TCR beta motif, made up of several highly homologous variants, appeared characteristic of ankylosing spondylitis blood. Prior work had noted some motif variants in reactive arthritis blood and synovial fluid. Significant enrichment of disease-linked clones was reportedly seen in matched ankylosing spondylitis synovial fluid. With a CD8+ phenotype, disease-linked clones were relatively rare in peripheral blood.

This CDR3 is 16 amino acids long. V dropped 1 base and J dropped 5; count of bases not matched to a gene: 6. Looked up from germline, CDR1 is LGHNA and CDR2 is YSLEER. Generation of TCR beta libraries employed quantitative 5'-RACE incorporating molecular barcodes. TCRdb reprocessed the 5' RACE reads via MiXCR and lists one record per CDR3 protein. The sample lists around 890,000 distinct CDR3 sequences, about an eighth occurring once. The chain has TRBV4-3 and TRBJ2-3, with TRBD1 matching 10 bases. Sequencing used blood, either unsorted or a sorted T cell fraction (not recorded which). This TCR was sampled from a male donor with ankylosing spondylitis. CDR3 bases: TGCGCCAGCAGCCAAGGCCCCGACAGGGGGCGAGATACGCAGTATTTT. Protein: CASSQGPDRGRDTQYF.